Below, 22 T cell receptor beta chains from the same sample are listed, as sequenced in a study. Tregs were sorted as CD4+CD25+CD127-/low cells. TCRdb fed the 5' RACE reads into MiXCR, producing one record per CDR3 protein. In the table there are about 57,000 distinct CDR3 sequences, around 24% of which are singletons. Specimen: tumor-infiltrating Tregs sorted from the breast tumor. All receptors come from a female donor with breast cancer.

This clonotype came up a few times. This chain connects TRBV29-1 to TRBJ1-2; a weak D match, TRBD1 (5 bases). V was trimmed by 4 bases and J by 7 bases, leaving 10 bases between them. From germline, CDR1 is SQVTM and CDR2 ANQGSEA. The CDR3 extends over 11 amino acids. CDR3 sequence reads: CSVGRGGGYTF. CDR3 sequence (DNA): TGCAGCGTTGGTCGGGGGGGTGGCTACACCTTC.

CDR3 DNA sequence: TGTGCCAGCACCCCAAGGTGGGGGATCACAGATACGCAGTATTTT. Translated: CASTPRWGITDTQYF. The chain couples TRBV27 to TRBJ2-3; possibly TRBD1 or TRBD2 for D (5 bases each). CDR1 is MNHEY and CDR2 is SMNVEV in the germline V gene (reference sequence). V was shortened by 7 bases and J by 2 bases, with 16 bases between the two germline ends. The CDR3 spans 15 residues.

This clonotype turned up a few times. The chain joins TRBV7-2 to TRBJ2-7; 7 bases line up with TRBD1. With 4 bases clipped from V and 0 bases from J, the junction kept 12 bases outside the gene matches. The CDR3 sequence is 17 residues long. Germline CDR1 reads SGHTA; CDR2 reads FQGNSA. For the CDR3, the DNA is TGTGCCAGCAGCTACGGGAAACCGGGACAGCCCTCCTACGAGCAGTACTTC. It encodes CASSYGKPGQPSYEQYF.

The chain has TRBV5-1 and TRBJ2-1; TRBD2 agrees at 7 bases. J lost 0 bases, V lost 4 bases, and 19 bases had no gene match. This CDR3 is built from 20 residues. The germline CDR1 and CDR2 sequences are SGHRS and YFSETQ. The CDR3 DNA reads TGCGCCAGCAGCCGGCCACAGAGAGCTGTACTAGCGAGCTCCTACAATGAGCAGTTCTTC. Amino acids: CASSRPQRAVLASSYNEQFF. Based on the CDR3 plus reference TRBV5-1 and TRBJ2-1, the full variable domain is KAGVTQTPRYLIKTRGQQVTLSCSPISGHRSVSWYQQTPGQGLQFLFEYFSETQRNKGNFPGRFSGRQFSNSRSEMNVSTLELGDSALYLCASSRPQRAVLASSYNEQFFGPGTRLTVL.

V is TRBV6-5 and J is TRBJ2-7; D perhaps matches TRBD1 (5 bases). The ends were cut back, 6 bases at V and 5 bases at J, with 23 bases in the middle. The germline V gene has CDR1 MNHEY and CDR2 SVGAGI. The CDR3 extends over 16 amino acids. CDR3: CASSLNPRGWGNEQYF. The CDR3, as DNA: TGTGCCAGCAGCCTAAATCCAAGGGGCTGGGGAAACGAGCAGTACTTC.

In this sample, this clonotype turned up a few times. A much larger clone is a single base away; this may be a read error. V usage is TRBV12-3 or TRBV12-4 and J usage is TRBJ1-1; no definite D call. V was trimmed by 2 bases and J by 7 bases, leaving 11 bases between them. This CDR3 region has 13 residues. CDR3: CASSLLESLEAFF. In nucleotides, the CDR3 is TGTGCCAGCAGTTTACTCGAGAGCCTTGAAGCTTTCTTT.

In its sample, this clonotype was seen a few times. The CDR3 sequence: CATRTGNYGYTF. In DNA, the CDR3 is TGTGCCACCAGGACAGGGAATTATGGCTACACCTTC. The chain links TRBV6-1 to TRBJ1-2; TRBD1 matches at 8 bases. This CDR3 spans 12 amino acids. J gave up 5 bases and V 10 bases, and 6 bases lay outside the gene matches. Germline assignment: CDR1 MNHNS and CDR2 SASEGT.

This clonotype occurred a few times. The gene calls are TRBV5-1 and TRBJ2-7; 7 bases are a match to TRBD1. Trimming took 7 bases from V and 3 from J; bases not matched to a gene: 10. CDR3 length: 14 amino acids. Germline V gene sequence: CDR1 SGHRS, CDR2 YFSETQ. For the CDR3, the DNA is TGCGCCAGCTCCGAGCAGGGGGAAGGCTACGAGCAGTACTTC. Amino acids: CASSEQGEGYEQYF.

This chain connects TRBV3-1 to TRBJ1-1; D is undetermined. Germline-derived CDR1 and CDR2 are LGHDT and YNNKEL (reference sequence). The V and J ends lost 4 bases and 0 bases respectively, with 12 bases between them. This CDR3 has 15 amino acids. The CDR3 nucleotides read TGTGCCAGCAGCCTCCGCCTCGCCATGAACACTGAAGCTTTCTTT. Its translation is CASSLRLAMNTEAFF.

This chain uses TRBV6-2 or TRBV6-3 with TRBJ2-4; D call uncertain. The CDR3 has 12 amino acids. The germline V gene encodes CDR1 MNHEY and CDR2 SVGEGT. V was clipped by 5 bases and J by 4 bases, with 6 bases between them. CDR3 nucleotide sequence: TGTGCCAGCAGTCCCCCGAAAAACATTCAGTACTTC. Amino acid sequence: CASSPPKNIQYF.

This sequence joins TRBV10-3 and TRBJ2-3; D remains ambiguous. V was trimmed by 4 bases and J by 6 bases, leaving 8 bases between them. Germline V gene sequence: CDR1 ENHRY, CDR2 SYGVKD. This CDR3 comprises 12 residues. The CDR3: CAISGVWDTQYF. The DNA for the CDR3 is TGTGCCATCAGTGGGGTATGGGATACGCAGTATTTT.

This clonotype has a handful of counts. This chain connects TRBV7-2 to TRBJ2-2; TRBD1 aligns across 7 bases. The trim removed 7 bases at V and 5 bases at J, leaving 4 bases unmatched. There are 13 residues in the CDR3. CDR1 and CDR2 from the germline V gene are SGHTA and FQGNSA. Here the CDR3 reads CASNLQGTGELFF. The CDR3 DNA is TGTGCCAGCAATCTACAGGGGACCGGGGAGCTGTTTTTT. The full variable domain, rest sourced from reference TRBV7-2 and TRBJ2-2, is GAGVSQSPSNKVTEKGKDVELRCDPISGHTALYWYRQSLGQGLEFLIYFQGNSAPDKSGLPSDRFSAERTGGSVSTLTIQRTQQEDSAVYLCASNLQGTGELFFGEGSRLTVL.

The rearrangement joins TRBV20-1 to TRBJ2-5, with D perhaps matching TRBD1 (6 bases). With 2 bases removed from V and 2 bases from J, the gap between germline ends came to 15 bases. The CDR3 consists of 15 residues. Looked up from germline, CDR1 is DFQATT and CDR2 is SNEGSKA (reference sequence). The CDR3 DNA sequence: TGCAGTGCTAGACCTCCCTCCGGACAGCAAGAGACCCAGTACTTC. Its translation: CSARPPSGQQETQYF.

The chain joins TRBV20-1 to TRBJ2-3; 11 bases are shared with TRBD2. The CDR3 length is 16 residues. CDR1 and CDR2 from the germline V gene are DFQATT and SNEGSKA (reference sequence). V dropped 3 bases and J dropped 6; count of bases not matched to a gene: 11. CDR3 sequence: CSARDLSGRAIDTQYF. CDR3 nucleotide sequence: TGCAGTGCTAGGGATCTTAGCGGGAGGGCCATCGATACGCAGTATTTT.

This clonotype was observed a few times. This rearrangement joins TRBV2 to TRBJ1-1; D is unclear. CDR1 is SNHLY, CDR2 FYNNEI, per germline. Trimming took off 7 bases at V and 0 bases at J, with 6 bases between the two ends. The CDR3 sequence is 12 residues long. The CDR3 sequence is CASISLNTEAFF. The CDR3, as DNA: TGTGCCAGCATTTCTTTGAACACTGAAGCTTTCTTT.

V usage is TRBV24-1 and J usage is TRBJ2-1; D might be TRBD1 (5 bases). This CDR3 contains 15 residues. Germline CDR1 reads KGHDR; CDR2 reads SFDVKD. Trimming stripped 0 bases from V and 8 bases from J, with 13 bases between. For the CDR3, the DNA is TGTGCCACCAGTGATTTGGGGCAGGGATCTGATGAGCAGTTCTTC. Amino acid sequence: CATSDLGQGSDEQFF.

A word on this clonotype: An end of the junction does not agree with germline; a read error may underlie this. The rearrangement joins TRBV5-4 to TRBJ2-6, with 10 nucleotides matching TRBD1. The CDR3 loop spans 19 amino acids. From germline, CDR1 is SGHNT and CDR2 YYREEE (reference sequence). The CDR3 bases are TGTGCCAGCAGCCCCCCCGGGACAGGGGCCTTTGGTGGGGCCGACGTCCTGACTTTC. Protein: CASSPPGTGAFGGADVLTF.

The V and J genes are TRBV10-3 and TRBJ1-6, with D possibly matching TRBD1 (5 bases). Germline CDR1 ENHRY, CDR2 SYGVKD. The CDR3 totals 17 residues. Trimming left V 5 bases short and J 2 bases short, with 16 bases between. CDR3 sequence: CAISHEAGGAYNSPLHF. CDR3 in DNA: TGTGCCATCAGTCACGAGGCGGGGGGAGCCTATAATTCACCCCTCCACTTT.

This chain connects TRBV5-3 to TRBJ2-7; D is uncertain. TRBV5-3 is treated as an ORF (open reading frame) with a function not yet certain. The CDR3 is made up of 9 amino acids. V lost 4 bases to trimming and J lost 6 bases, with 2 bases between them. The CDR3 reads CARSAEQYF. In nucleotides, the CDR3 is TGTGCCAGAAGCGCCGAGCAGTACTTC.

This clonotype was seen only a few times. The rearrangement joins TRBV4-1 to TRBJ1-5; D ambiguous. The germline V gene has CDR1 MGHRA and CDR2 YSYEKL. The V and J ends lost 1 base and 4 bases respectively, with 11 bases between them. This CDR3 comprises 15 residues. CDR3: CASSQAATVNQPQHF. In DNA, the CDR3 is TGCGCCAGCAGCCAAGCCGCGACTGTTAATCAGCCCCAGCATTTT.

This clonotype was observed a handful of times. CDR3 sequence: CASSLGLYYEQYF. The CDR3 nucleotides read TGTGCCAGCAGCCTTGGACTTTACTACGAGCAGTACTTC. The rearrangement links TRBV11-2 to TRBJ2-7; D is perhaps TRBD2 (5 bases). Germline V gene sequence: CDR1 SGHAT, CDR2 FQNNGV. The CDR3 has 13 amino acids. V shed 5 bases and J shed 3 bases, with 11 bases lying between them.

This clonotype was seen a few times. The chain joins TRBV15 to TRBJ2-5; a possible D gene is TRBD2 (6 bases). The CDR3 is 13 amino acids. Per the germline V gene, CDR1 is LNHNV and CDR2 is YYDKDF (reference sequence). Trimming took 5 bases from V and 4 from J, leaving 11 bases between them. The CDR3 loop is CATSGGISETQYF. For the CDR3, the DNA is TGTGCCACCAGCGGAGGGATTTCAGAGACCCAGTACTTC.